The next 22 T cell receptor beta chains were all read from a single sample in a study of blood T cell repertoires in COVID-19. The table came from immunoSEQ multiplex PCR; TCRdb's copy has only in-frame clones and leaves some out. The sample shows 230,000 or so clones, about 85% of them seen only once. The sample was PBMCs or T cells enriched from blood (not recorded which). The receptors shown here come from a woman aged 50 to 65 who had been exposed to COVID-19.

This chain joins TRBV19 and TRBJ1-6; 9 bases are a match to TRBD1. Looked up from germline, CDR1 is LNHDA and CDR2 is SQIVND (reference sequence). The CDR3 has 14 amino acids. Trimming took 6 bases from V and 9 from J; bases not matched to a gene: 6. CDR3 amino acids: CASSPDRGGSPLHF. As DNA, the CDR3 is TGTGCCAGTAGCCCGGACAGGGGAGGTTCACCCCTCCACTTT.

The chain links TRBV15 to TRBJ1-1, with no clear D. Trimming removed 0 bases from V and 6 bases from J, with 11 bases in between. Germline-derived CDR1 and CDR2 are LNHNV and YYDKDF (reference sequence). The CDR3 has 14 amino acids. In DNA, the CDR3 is TGTGCCACCAGCAGAGATCCGGGAAGGCCTGAAGCTTTCTTT. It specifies CATSRDPGRPEAFF.

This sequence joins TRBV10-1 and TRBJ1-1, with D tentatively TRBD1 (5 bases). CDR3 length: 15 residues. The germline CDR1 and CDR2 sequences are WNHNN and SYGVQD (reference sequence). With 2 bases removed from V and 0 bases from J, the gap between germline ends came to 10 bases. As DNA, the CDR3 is TGCGCCAGCAGTGAGGAGGCGGGGCTGAACACTGAAGCTTTCTTT. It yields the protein CASSEEAGLNTEAFF.

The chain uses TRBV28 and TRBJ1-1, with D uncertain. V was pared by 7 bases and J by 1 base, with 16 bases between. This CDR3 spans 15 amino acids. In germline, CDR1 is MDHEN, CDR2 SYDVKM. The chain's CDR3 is CASIPTRVRNTEAFF. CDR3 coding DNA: TGTGCCAGCATCCCCACCCGGGTACGGAACACTGAAGCTTTCTTT.

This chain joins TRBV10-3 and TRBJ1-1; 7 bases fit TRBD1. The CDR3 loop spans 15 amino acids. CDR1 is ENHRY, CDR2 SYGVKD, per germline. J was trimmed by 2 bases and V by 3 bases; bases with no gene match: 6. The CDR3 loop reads CAISDRDSANTEAFF. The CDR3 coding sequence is TGTGCCATCAGTGACCGGGACAGTGCTAACACTGAAGCTTTCTTT.

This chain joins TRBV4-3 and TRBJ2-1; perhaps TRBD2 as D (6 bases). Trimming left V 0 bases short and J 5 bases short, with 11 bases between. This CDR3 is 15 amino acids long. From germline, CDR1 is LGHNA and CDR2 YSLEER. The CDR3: CASSQDGGLNNEQFF. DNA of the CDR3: TGCGCCAGCAGCCAAGATGGGGGACTGAACAATGAGCAGTTCTTC.

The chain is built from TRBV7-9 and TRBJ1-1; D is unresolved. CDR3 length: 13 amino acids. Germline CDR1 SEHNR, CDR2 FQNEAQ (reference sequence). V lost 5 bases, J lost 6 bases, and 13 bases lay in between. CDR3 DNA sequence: TGTGCCAGCAGCCCCGGTTCGCCCCCTGAAGCTTTCTTT. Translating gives CASSPGSPPEAFF.

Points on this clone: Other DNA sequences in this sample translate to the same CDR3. The CDR3 DNA follows: TGTGCCAGCAGTTTATGGGGGGGTACAGATACGCAGTATTTT. It specifies CASSLWGGTDTQYF. The chain couples TRBV27 to TRBJ2-3; TRBD2 matches 7 bases. The CDR3 contains 14 residues. Germline V gene lookup returns CDR1 MNHEY and CDR2 SMNVEV (reference sequence). Unmatched junction bases numbered 1, after V lost 1 base and J lost 3 bases.

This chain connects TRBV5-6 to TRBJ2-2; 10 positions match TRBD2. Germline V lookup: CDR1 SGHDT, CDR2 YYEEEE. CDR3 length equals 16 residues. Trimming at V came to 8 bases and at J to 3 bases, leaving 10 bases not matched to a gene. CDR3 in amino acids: CASFSSSGGYTGELFF. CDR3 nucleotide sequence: TGTGCCAGTTTCTCCTCTAGCGGGGGTTACACCGGGGAGCTGTTTTTT.

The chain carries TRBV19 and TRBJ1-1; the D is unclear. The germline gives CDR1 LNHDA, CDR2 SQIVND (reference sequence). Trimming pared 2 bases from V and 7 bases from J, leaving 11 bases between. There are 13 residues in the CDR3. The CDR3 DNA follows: TGTGCCAGTAGTATAAGGTTGACACATGAAGCTTTCTTT. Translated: CASSIRLTHEAFF.

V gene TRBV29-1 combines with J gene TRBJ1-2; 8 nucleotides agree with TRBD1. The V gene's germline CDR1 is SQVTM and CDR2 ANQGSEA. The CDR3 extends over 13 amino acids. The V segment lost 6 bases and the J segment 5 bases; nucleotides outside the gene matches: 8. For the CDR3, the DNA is TGCAGCGTATATACAGGGGGATGGTATGGCTACACCTTC. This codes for CSVYTGGWYGYTF. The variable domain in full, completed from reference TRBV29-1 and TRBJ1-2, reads SAVISQKPSRDICQRGTSLTIQCQVDSQVTMMFWYRQQPGQSLTLIATANQGSEATYESGFVIDKFPISRPNLTFSTLTVSNMSPEDSSIYLCSVYTGGWYGYTFGSGTRLTVV.

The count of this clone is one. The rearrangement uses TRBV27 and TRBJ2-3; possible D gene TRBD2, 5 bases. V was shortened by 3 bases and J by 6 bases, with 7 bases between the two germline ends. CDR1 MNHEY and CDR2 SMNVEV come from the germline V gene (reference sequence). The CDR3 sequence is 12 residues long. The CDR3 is CASSFPGDTQYF. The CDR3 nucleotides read TGTGCCAGCAGTTTTCCGGGGGATACGCAGTATTTT.

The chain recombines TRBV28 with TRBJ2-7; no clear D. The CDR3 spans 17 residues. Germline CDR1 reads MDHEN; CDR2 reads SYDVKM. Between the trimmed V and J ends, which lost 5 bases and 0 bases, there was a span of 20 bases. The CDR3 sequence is CASSTPTLLKSSYEQYF. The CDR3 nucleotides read TGTGCCAGCAGTACCCCCACTCTCCTCAAAAGCTCCTACGAGCAGTACTTC.

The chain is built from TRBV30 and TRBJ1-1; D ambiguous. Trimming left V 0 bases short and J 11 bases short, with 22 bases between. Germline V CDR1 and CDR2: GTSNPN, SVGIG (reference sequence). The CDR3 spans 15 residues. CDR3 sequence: CAWSVPQPAPGIAFF. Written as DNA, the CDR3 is TGTGCCTGGAGTGTACCCCAGCCGGCCCCGGGGATCGCTTTCTTT.

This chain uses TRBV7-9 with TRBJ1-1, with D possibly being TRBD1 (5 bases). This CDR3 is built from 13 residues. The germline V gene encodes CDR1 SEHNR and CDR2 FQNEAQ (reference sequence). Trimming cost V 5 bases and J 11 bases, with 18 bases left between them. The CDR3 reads CASSPETAVGAFF. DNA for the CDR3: TGTGCCAGCAGCCCAGAGACAGCCGTAGGGGCTTTCTTT.

The CDR3 region has the DNA TGTGCCAGCAGTTTCACTAGCGGGGGTAATGAGCAGTTCTTC. It codes for CASSFTSGGNEQFF. The V and J genes are TRBV6-5 and TRBJ2-1; 11 bases align to TRBD2. The ends lost 4 bases at V and 7 bases at J; junction bases unmatched: 3. Germline CDR1 and CDR2: MNHEY and SVGAGI. CDR3 size: 14 residues.

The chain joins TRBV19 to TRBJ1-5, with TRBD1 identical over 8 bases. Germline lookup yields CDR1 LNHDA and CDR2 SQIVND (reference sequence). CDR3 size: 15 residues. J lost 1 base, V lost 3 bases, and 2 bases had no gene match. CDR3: CASSIRQGSNQPQHF. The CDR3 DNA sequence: TGTGCCAGTAGTATTAGACAGGGGAGCAATCAGCCCCAGCATTTT.

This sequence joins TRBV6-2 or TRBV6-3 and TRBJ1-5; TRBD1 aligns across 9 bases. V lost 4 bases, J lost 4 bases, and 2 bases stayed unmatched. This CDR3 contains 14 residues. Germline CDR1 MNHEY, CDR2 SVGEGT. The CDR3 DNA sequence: TGTGCCAGCAGTTGGGGGACAGGGAATCAGCCCCAGCATTTT. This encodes CASSWGTGNQPQHF.

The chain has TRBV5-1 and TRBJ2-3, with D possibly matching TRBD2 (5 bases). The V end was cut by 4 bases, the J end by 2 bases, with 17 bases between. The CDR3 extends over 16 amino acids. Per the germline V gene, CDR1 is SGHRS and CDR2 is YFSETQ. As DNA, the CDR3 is TGCGCCAGCAGCCCCGGACTCAATACCAACACAGATACGCAGTATTTT. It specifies CASSPGLNTNTDTQYF.

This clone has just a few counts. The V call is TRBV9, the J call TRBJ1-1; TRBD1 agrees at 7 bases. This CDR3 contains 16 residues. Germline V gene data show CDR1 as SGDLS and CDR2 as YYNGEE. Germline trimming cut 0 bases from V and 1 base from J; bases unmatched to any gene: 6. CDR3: CASSVGQGERNTEAFF. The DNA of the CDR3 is TGTGCCAGCAGCGTAGGACAGGGTGAGCGGAACACTGAAGCTTTCTTT.

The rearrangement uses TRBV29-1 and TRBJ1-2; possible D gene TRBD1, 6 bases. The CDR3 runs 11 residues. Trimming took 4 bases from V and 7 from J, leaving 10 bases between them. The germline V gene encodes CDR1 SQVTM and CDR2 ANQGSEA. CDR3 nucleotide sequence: TGCAGCGTTGGGGGGGGCCTTGGCTACACCTTC. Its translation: CSVGGGLGYTF.

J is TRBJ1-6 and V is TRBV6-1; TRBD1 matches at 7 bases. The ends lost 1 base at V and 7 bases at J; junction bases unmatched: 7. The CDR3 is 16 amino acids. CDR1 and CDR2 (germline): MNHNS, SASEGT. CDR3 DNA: TGTGCCAGCAGTGAAGGGACAGGTGGCTCCAATTCACCCCTCCACTTT. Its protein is CASSEGTGGSNSPLHF.